Sequencing of this T cell receptor (beta chain) was carried out in a study of control samples from healthy donors and cancer patients. Germline CDR1 and CDR2: SGDLS and YYNGEE. This CDR3 comprises 13 residues. The V end lost 2 bases, the J end lost 1 base, and 6 bases lay between the germline ends. The assay was immunoSEQ multiplex PCR, and TCRdb's table has in-frame clones only and misses some. The profile shows about 160,000 clones, 90% to 95% of them singletons. For this clone: The sample has other DNA sequences that encode this CDR3 too.

Sequenced input: blood. V gene TRBV9 combines with J gene TRBJ1-1, with D unclear. The source is a woman in her 40s in good health. This CDR3 reads CASSVTANTEAFF. The CDR3 nucleotides are TGTGCCAGCAGCGTTACAGCGAACACTGAAGCTTTCTTT.